This T cell receptor (beta chain) was captured in a study of brain T cells in children with intractable seizures. Surgery cases with the highest brain T cell transcript signatures were chosen for sequencing. Generated by immunoSEQ multiplex PCR, the TCRdb table keeps only in-frame clones and is missing some. The sample has around 100,000 clones, 94% seen once; the top ten hold around 4.1%. This CDR3 spans 13 amino acids. Germline CDR1 KGHSH, CDR2 LQKENI. Notes on this clone: A junction end diverges from the germline sequence, so it may reflect a read error.

The TCR comes from a boy under two years old with hemimegalencephaly and intractable seizures. The chain couples TRBV18 to TRBJ1-2; the match to TRBD1 covers 8 bases. The sequences come from peripheral blood, collected at surgery. For the CDR3, the DNA is TGTGCCACCTCAGGGGGCGTCGGATATGGCTACACCTTC. Translation gives CATSGGVGYGYTF. Together with reference TRBV18 and TRBJ1-2, the CDR3 gives the full variable domain: NAGVMQNPRHLVRRRGQEARLRCSPMKGHSHVYWYRQLPEEGLKFMVYLQKENIIDESGMPKERFSAEFPKEGPSILRIQQVVRGDSAAYFCATSGGVGYGYTFGSGTRLTVV.